The sequence of this TCR beta chain was determined in a study of brain T cells in children with intractable seizures. The study, taken as a whole, reports: Clones missing pre-surgery may reflect undersampling of that blood sample.

Clones were sequenced by immunoSEQ multiplex PCR, and TCRdb holds only the in-frame ones, with some missing. The sample includes under 400,000 clones, nearly 95% of them seen just once. The time point denotes: blood from clinic visit 5 months post-surgery; TSC patient then seizure free. Trimming left V 0 bases short and J 0 bases short, with 16 bases between. CDR3 size: 17 residues. Germline CDR1 reads SGHRS; CDR2 reads YFSETQ. Regarding this clone: What it recognizes is unknown.

The gene calls are TRBV5-1 and TRBJ2-7, with D unclear. This clonotype was sampled from a boy younger than two with tuberous sclerosis and intractable seizures. The sample consisted of peripheral blood, taken roughly 5 months after surgery. CDR3 in DNA: TGCGCCAGCAGCTTGGGGAGTGGGCGTCGGAGCTCCTACGAGCAGTACTTC. Protein sequence: CASSLGSGRRSSYEQYF.